This T cell receptor beta chain emerged from a study of shared clonotypes between healthy human individuals. Unsorted PBMC DNA was run through sequencing on ten immunoSEQ deep assay plates. Assay used: immunoSEQ multiplex PCR; TCRdb lists only in-frame clones, some missing. Altogether roughly 95,000 clones are present, approximately 51% being singletons, with the ten largest covering about 15%. There are 14 residues in the CDR3. V trimming: 6 bases; J trimming: 1 base; junction bases outside the gene matches: 6. The germline CDR1 and CDR2 sequences are SNHLY and FYNNEI. The chain is built from TRBV2 and TRBJ2-7; TRBD1 agrees at 7 bases. The clonotype was recovered from a woman in her forties in good health. Some clones in this sample may be carry-over from other donors' samples. The sequencing sample was made of PBMCs. The CDR3 DNA sequence: TGTGCCAGCAGGCCCGGGACAGTGTCCTACGAGCAGTACTTC. Amino acids: CASRPGTVSYEQYF.